A single T cell receptor (beta chain) is shown here with its context. Recruited during active infection, patients (from Seattle) were subsequently followed longitudinally. Study processing details: Amplification with reference gene primers provided the estimates of nucleated cell counts. Clones were sequenced by immunoSEQ multiplex PCR, and TCRdb holds only the in-frame ones, with some missing. V and J calls and clone size are copied from that table; D and trimming were computed from the DNA. The data show around 150,000 clones, approximately 90% seen once. The data derive from a study of blood T cell repertoires in COVID-19. About the research overall: The study drew acute and convalescent COVID-19 samples from the United States, Italy and Spain. T cells, B-cell-depleted T cells, or PBMCs supplied cDNA or gDNA.

The V gene's germline CDR1 is ENHRY and CDR2 SYGVKD. The V gene lost 0 bases and the J gene lost 1 base, with 9 bases spanning the gap. The CDR3 sequence is 15 residues long. Specimen: peripheral blood. The rearrangement uses TRBV10-3 and TRBJ1-1; D unresolved. This receptor was obtained from a man aged 25 to 40 with COVID-19, enrolled during active disease. The CDR3 DNA sequence: TGTGCCATCAGTGAGTCGATACTCCAGAACACTGAAGCTTTCTTT. Its protein product is CAISESILQNTEAFF.